These T cell receptor beta chains were read from a single sample in a study of Ad26.COV2.S vaccination and SARS-CoV-2 variants. Data came from immunoSEQ multiplex PCR; TCRdb stores just in-frame clones and leaves some out. Among 300,000 to 350,000 clones listed, approximately 90% were seen once. This specimen was peripheral blood, taken in a trial of Ad26.COV2.S vaccine versus placebo. These receptors were collected from a person between 18 and 65 years old who received the Ad26.COV2.S COVID-19 vaccine or a placebo. Each CDR3 is given with its conserved first and last residue. The D gene is left open where the match is weak. A clone size is listed for some rows: how often the clone was seen (once, few, many), or a class if it is expanded.

D: TRBD2
size: once
J: TRBJ2-1
V: TRBV28
CDR3: CASSPGLAGAYNEQFF
DNA: TGTGCCAGCAGCCCAGGTCTAGCGGGAGCCTACAATGAGCAGTTCTTC

D: -
size: -
J: TRBJ1-1
V: TRBV2
CDR3: CASRLEQGLNTEAFF
DNA: TGTGCCAGCAGGCTGGAGCAGGGCTTAAACACTGAAGCTTTCTTT

D: TRBD1
size: -
J: TRBJ2-1
V: TRBV14
CDR3: CASSRTGGGEQFF
DNA: TGTGCCAGCAGCCGGACAGGGGGCGGTGAGCAGTTCTTC

D: -
size: -
J: TRBJ1-1
V: TRBV5-5
CDR3: CASSRVGANTEAFF
DNA: TGTGCCAGCAGTAGGGTAGGGGCGAACACTGAAGCTTTCTTT

D: -
size: -
J: TRBJ1-2
V: TRBV27
CDR3: CASSFREGYGYTF
DNA: TGTGCCAGCAGTTTTCGGGAAGGCTATGGCTACACCTTC

D: -
size: -
J: TRBJ2-7
V: TRBV27
CDR3: CASSLGFELGEQYF
DNA: TGTGCCAGCAGTTTAGGGTTTGAATTGGGGGAGCAGTACTTC

D: -
size: -
J: TRBJ2-7
V: TRBV3-1/TRBV3-2
CDR3: CASSQAQGSYEQYF
DNA: TGTGCCAGCAGCCAAGCACAGGGCTCCTACGAGCAGTACTTC

D: -
size: -
J: TRBJ2-7
V: TRBV18
CDR3: CASSPTWYEQYF
DNA: TGTGCCAGCTCACCAACATGGTACGAGCAGTACTTC

D: -
size: -
J: TRBJ2-7
V: TRBV6-1
CDR3: CASSEGPEGTGTSYEQYF
DNA: TGTGCCAGCAGTGAAGGTCCGGAGGGAACGGGAACCTCCTACGAGCAGTACTTC

D: -
size: -
J: TRBJ1-2
V: TRBV7-2
CDR3: CASSFGGHYGYTF
DNA: TGTGCCAGCAGCTTTGGGGGTCACTATGGCTACACCTTC

D: TRBD1
size: -
J: TRBJ2-7
V: TRBV5-5
CDR3: CASSVGTDYEQYF
DNA: TGTGCCAGCAGCGTAGGGACAGACTACGAGCAGTACTTC

D: TRBD1
size: -
J: TRBJ1-5
V: TRBV18
CDR3: CASSLQGDLQPQHF
DNA: TGTGCCAGCTCACTACAGGGGGACCTTCAGCCCCAGCATTTT

D: TRBD1
size: -
J: TRBJ1-2
V: TRBV5-1
CDR3: CASSEDPGQGYYGYTF
DNA: TGCGCCAGCAGCGAAGACCCGGGACAGGGATACTATGGCTACACCTTC

D: TRBD1
size: once
J: TRBJ1-1
V: TRBV2
CDR3: CASRDRSPFSNTEAFF
DNA: TGTGCCAGCAGGGACAGGAGCCCCTTTTCGAACACTGAAGCTTTCTTT

D: -
size: -
J: TRBJ2-6
V: TRBV18
CDR3: CASSPSGRNDVLTF
DNA: TGTGCCAGCTCACCCTCTGGCCGGAACGACGTCCTGACTTTC

D: TRBD1
size: -
J: TRBJ1-1
V: TRBV19
CDR3: CASSLQGASGTEAFF
DNA: TGTGCCAGTAGTCTACAGGGGGCGAGTGGCACTGAAGCTTTCTTT

D: -
size: -
J: TRBJ2-3
V: TRBV9
CDR3: CASSVGTGSTDTQYF
DNA: TGTGCCAGCAGCGTAGGGACCGGGAGCACAGATACGCAGTATTTT

D: -
size: once
J: TRBJ1-2
V: TRBV2
CDR3: CASSRAAGSGGGYTF
DNA: TGTGCCAGCAGTAGAGCGGCAGGGAGTGGGGGTGGCTACACCTTC

D: -
size: -
J: TRBJ2-5
V: TRBV11-2
CDR3: CASSLGFGQETQYF
DNA: TGTGCCAGCAGCTTAGGCTTCGGGCAAGAGACCCAGTACTTC

D: -
size: -
J: TRBJ1-5
V: TRBV30
CDR3: CAWSGGLSNQPQHF
DNA: TGTGCCTGGAGCGGGGGCCTGAGCAATCAGCCCCAGCATTTT

D: -
size: -
J: TRBJ2-7
V: TRBV29-1
CDR3: CSVEGTESSYEQYF
DNA: TGCAGCGTTGAAGGAACCGAGAGCTCCTACGAGCAGTACTTC

D: TRBD1
size: -
J: TRBJ1-2
V: TRBV5-6
CDR3: CASTQGQDQANYGYTF
DNA: TGTGCCAGCACCCAAGGACAGGACCAAGCTAACTATGGCTACACCTTC

D: -
size: -
J: TRBJ1-2
V: TRBV19
CDR3: CAATGGNGYTF
DNA: TGTGCCGCGACGGGTGGGAATGGCTACACCTTC

D: -
size: -
J: TRBJ1-5
V: TRBV19
CDR3: CASRSFGGFNQPQHF
DNA: TGTGCCAGTAGGTCATTTGGAGGGTTTAATCAGCCCCAGCATTTT

D: -
size: few
J: TRBJ1-1
V: TRBV30
CDR3: CAWSPWGGRGMDTEAFF
DNA: TGTGCCTGGAGCCCTTGGGGGGGCCGAGGGATGGACACTGAAGCTTTCTTT

D: TRBD1
size: -
J: TRBJ1-4
V: TRBV7-2
CDR3: CASSLDRGNEKLFF
DNA: TGTGCCAGCAGCCTAGACAGGGGGAATGAAAAACTGTTTTTT

D: TRBD1
size: -
J: TRBJ1-5
V: TRBV7-2
CDR3: CASSLKGALGQPQHF
DNA: TGTGCCAGCAGCTTAAAGGGGGCCCTGGGTCAGCCCCAGCATTTT

D: -
size: few
J: TRBJ2-7
V: TRBV2
CDR3: CASRVASYEQYF
DNA: TGTGCCAGCAGGGTCGCCTCCTACGAGCAGTACTTC

D: TRBD2
size: -
J: TRBJ2-1
V: TRBV12-5
CDR3: CASGLVGTSGGAGEQFF
DNA: TGTGCTAGTGGTTTGGTTGGGACTAGCGGGGGGGCCGGTGAGCAGTTCTTC

D: -
size: -
J: TRBJ1-2
V: TRBV28
CDR3: CASRATGYGYTF
DNA: TGTGCCAGCAGGGCTACAGGGTATGGCTACACCTTC

D: -
size: -
J: TRBJ2-7
V: TRBV11-2
CDR3: CASSLDLAPYEQYF
DNA: TGTGCCAGCAGCTTAGATTTGGCCCCCTACGAGCAGTACTTC

D: -
size: -
J: TRBJ1-1
V: TRBV4-3
CDR3: CASSQDSTEQAEAFF
DNA: TGCGCCAGCAGCCAAGATTCGACAGAACAGGCTGAAGCTTTCTTT

D: -
size: -
J: TRBJ1-2
V: TRBV7-9
CDR3: CASSLENRAHTF
DNA: TGTGCCAGCAGCTTAGAAAACAGGGCGCACACCTTC

D: -
size: -
J: TRBJ2-1
V: TRBV11-2
CDR3: CASSLGRVSGEQFF
DNA: TGTGCCAGCAGCTTAGGTCGGGTTAGTGGTGAGCAGTTCTTC

D: -
size: -
J: TRBJ2-3
V: TRBV3-1/TRBV3-2
CDR3: CASSQVGLASSDTQYF
DNA: TGTGCCAGCAGCCAAGTTGGCCTAGCGTCCTCAGATACGCAGTATTTT

D: -
size: -
J: TRBJ1-4
V: TRBV25-1
CDR3: CASTGPSWEKLFF
DNA: TGTGCCAGCACCGGGCCCTCGTGGGAAAAACTGTTTTTT

D: -
size: -
J: TRBJ2-7
V: TRBV4-1
CDR3: CASSPGPLYEQYF
DNA: TGCGCCAGCAGCCCTGGACCGCTCTACGAGCAGTACTTC

D: -
size: -
J: TRBJ2-3
V: TRBV7-8
CDR3: CASRSTTGSDTQYF
DNA: TGTGCCAGCAGGTCGACTACGGGATCAGATACGCAGTATTTT

D: TRBD2
size: -
J: TRBJ2-1
V: TRBV27
CDR3: CASSFGTSGINEQFF
DNA: TGTGCCAGCAGCTTCGGGACTAGCGGCATTAATGAGCAGTTCTTC